This TCR beta chain is drawn from a study of long-term antiretroviral therapy in people with HIV. As for the study in general: Sampling started about a decade before the 2015 immediate-ART recommendation.

CDR3 length equals 12 residues. V trimming: 3 bases; J trimming: 8 bases; junction bases outside the gene matches: 6. Germline CDR1 and CDR2: GTSNPN and SVGIG (reference sequence). They ran version v3.0 of the immunoSEQ assay at survey level. Assay used: immunoSEQ multiplex PCR; TCRdb lists only in-frame clones, some missing. The sample shows fewer than 20,000 clones, over 70% of them seen only once. Overall study results and limits: Drawn between about 2004 and 2018, the blood was possibly obtained under older ART regimens.

This clone was detected only once. Its antigen is unidentified. Sequenced here: unsorted PBMCs, sampled 1.5 years before starting antiretroviral therapy. The receptor comes from a woman between 50 and 59 years old with HIV. The J gene is TRBJ1-2, the V gene TRBV30; 7 bases match TRBD1. The CDR3 is CAWSPTGTGYTF. CDR3 DNA sequence: TGTGCCTGGAGCCCGACAGGGACGGGCTACACCTTC.